The sequence of this T cell receptor (beta chain) was determined in a study of T cells in Graves' hyperthyroidism and ophthalmopathy. Study at large: Blood from the periphery was taken at initial diagnosis, before any treatment.

The CDR3 spans 14 residues. The V gene lost 0 bases and the J gene lost 7 bases, with 11 bases spanning the gap. CDR1 is SGHTS, CDR2 YDEGEE, per germline. Researchers took RNA transcripts and amplified the TCR beta CDR3 regions from them. In the first-round RT-PCR of the TCR CDR3, the HTBI primer set was used. MiXCR, run by TCRdb on the multiplex PCR reads, gives a single entry per CDR3 protein. The sample includes tens of thousands of distinct CDR3 sequences, 49% of them seen just once. The chain combines TRBV5-8 with TRBJ1-5; D uncertain. The sequence was collected from a woman aged 50 to 60 with Graves' hyperthyroidism that later progressed to Graves' ophthalmopathy. The material sequenced was blood. The DNA for the CDR3 is TGTGCCAGCAGCTTGGTATCGGGGAGGCAGCCCCAGCATTTT. This sequence encodes CASSLVSGRQPQHF.